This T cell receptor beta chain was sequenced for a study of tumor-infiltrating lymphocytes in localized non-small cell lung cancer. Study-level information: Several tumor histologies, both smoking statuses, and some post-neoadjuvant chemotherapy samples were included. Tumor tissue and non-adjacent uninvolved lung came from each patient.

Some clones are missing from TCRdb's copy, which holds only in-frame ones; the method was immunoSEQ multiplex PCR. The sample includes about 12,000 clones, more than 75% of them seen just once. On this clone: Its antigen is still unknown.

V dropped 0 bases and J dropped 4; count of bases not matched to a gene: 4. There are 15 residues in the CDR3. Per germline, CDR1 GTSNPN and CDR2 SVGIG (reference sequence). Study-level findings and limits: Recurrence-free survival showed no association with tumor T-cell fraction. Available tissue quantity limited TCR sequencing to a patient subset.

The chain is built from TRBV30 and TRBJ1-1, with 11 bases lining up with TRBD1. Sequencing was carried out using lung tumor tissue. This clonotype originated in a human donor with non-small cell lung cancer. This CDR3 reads CAWSVWGTGGTEAFF. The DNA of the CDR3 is TGTGCCTGGAGTGTTTGGGGGACAGGGGGCACTGAAGCTTTCTTT.